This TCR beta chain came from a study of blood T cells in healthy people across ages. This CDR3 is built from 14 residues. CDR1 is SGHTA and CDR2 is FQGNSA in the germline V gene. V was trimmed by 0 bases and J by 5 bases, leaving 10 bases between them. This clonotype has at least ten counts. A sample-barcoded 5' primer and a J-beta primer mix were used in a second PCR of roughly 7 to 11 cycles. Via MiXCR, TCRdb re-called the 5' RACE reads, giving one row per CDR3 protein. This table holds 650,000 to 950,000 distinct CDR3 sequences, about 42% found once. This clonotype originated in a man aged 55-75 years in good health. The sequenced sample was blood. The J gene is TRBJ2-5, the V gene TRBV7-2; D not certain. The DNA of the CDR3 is TGTGCCAGCAGCTTAGCGGGTATTGGGGAGACCCAGTACTTC. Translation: CASSLAGIGETQYF.